This T cell receptor beta chain was observed in a study of T cell responses to AZD1222 COVID-19 vaccine. Findings of the study overall: Donors skewed white British and female; clonal diversity was possibly underestimated. Regions 160-218 and 743-854 dominated among vaccine-associated CD4 TCRs spanning spike. Spike-specific TCR breadth and depth went up after people got two AZD1222 doses. Close to half of spike-specific TCRs reportedly recognize unmutated variant regions.

The protocol was immunoSEQ multiplex PCR, while the TCRdb copy is restricted to in-frame clones and leaves out a portion. The repertoire holds roughly 180,000 clones, 90% to 95% seen once, with less than 2% in the top ten. Points on this clone: The antigen is undetermined.

With V trimmed by 2 bases and J by 4 bases, 5 bases remained unmatched. CDR1 and CDR2 from the germline V gene are SGHVS and FNYEAQ. CDR3 size: 15 residues. The rearrangement joins TRBV7-6 to TRBJ2-7, with 10 positions matching TRBD2. This clonotype originated in an adult who received the AZD1222 COVID-19 vaccine. The material was peripheral blood, obtained 28 days after the second AZD1222 dose. CDR3 loop: CASSLYSGGLYEQYF. The CDR3, as DNA: TGTGCCAGCAGCTTATATAGCGGGGGGCTTTACGAGCAGTACTTC.